This T cell receptor beta chain originates from a study of T-cell memory formation after mild COVID-19. Study-level information: TCR clusters were mostly donor specific.

Overall study results and limits: Shrinking CD4+ clones were chiefly CM and EM; CD8+ ones were chiefly EMRA. Day 15 to 85 contractors were CD4/CD8 balanced; later expanders leaned CD4+.

Germline CDR1 and CDR2: MNHEY and SVGAGI. The CDR3 contains 14 residues. Trimming removed 5 bases from V and 14 bases from J, with 24 bases in between. TCRdb re-derived calls from the 5' RACE reads in MiXCR, one entry per CDR3 protein. This table holds around 130,000 distinct CDR3 sequences, over 15% found once. Regarding this clonotype: The antigen is unknown.

The sequence derives from a man aged 18 to 30 who had mild COVID-19 (a few samples of this study predate the infection). Cell type and time point are not known. The chain uses TRBV6-5 and TRBJ1-2; D gene uncertain. Source material: PBMCs or a T cell subset sorted from them (not recorded which). The CDR3 sequence is CASSPNPVGTEFTF. CDR3 sequence (DNA): TGTGCCAGCAGTCCCAACCCTGTGGGAACGGAGTTTACCTTC.